This T cell receptor (beta chain) was sequenced in a study of cytomegalovirus exposure and HLA in healthy donors. The germline gives CDR1 SGHTA, CDR2 FQGNSA. The length of the CDR3 is 14 residues. Unmatched junction bases numbered 4, after V lost 5 bases and J lost 5 bases. PCR amplification relied on 60 Vbeta primers (plus 13 Jbeta primers). Profiled with immunoSEQ multiplex PCR; TCRdb holds only in-frame clones, not every one. In the table there are around 190,000 clones, about three quarters of which are singletons. General study findings and limits: Cytomegalovirus association was assigned to approximately 160 TCR beta chains. It was taken for granted in presence/absence analyses that sequencing depth across donors was roughly uniform. An analysis was carried out at a later point. It showed that HLA-associated TCR beta chains were more clonally expanded than equally common non-associated chains. Available immune exposure information covered CMV serostatus only.

In regard to this clone: Its antigen is undetermined.

The sequence was obtained from a woman in her forties in good health and CMV-seronegative. Sequenced material: PBMCs. This chain links TRBV7-2 with TRBJ2-2, with TRBD2 matching over 8 bases. CDR3: CASSPGGITGELFF. The CDR3 DNA reads as TGTGCCAGCAGCCCGGGGGGGATTACCGGGGAGCTGTTTTTT.